The subject of this entry is one TCR beta chain. Per the study methods: Researchers report that nucleated cell counts were estimated from reference gene primer amplification. The data were produced by immunoSEQ multiplex PCR, yet TCRdb's version contains in-frame clones alone and is incomplete. V and J calls and clone size are given by that table; D and trimming were obtained from the DNA. The sample has about 120,000 clones, around 88% seen once. These data are taken from a study of blood T cell repertoires in COVID-19. On the study more broadly: Acute and convalescent COVID-19 samples came from the United States, Italy and Spain. PBMCs, B-cell-depleted T cells, or T cells provided the cDNA or gDNA that made up the material.

V lost 5 bases and J 2 bases, leaving 16 bases between the germline ends. The V gene's germline CDR1 is MNHEY and CDR2 SMNVEV (reference sequence). This CDR3 has 16 residues. The source of this sequence is a woman aged 45-60 years with active or convalescent COVID-19. The material sequenced was peripheral blood. The rearrangement uses TRBV27 and TRBJ2-1; a possible D gene is TRBD2 (6 bases). CDR3 amino acids: CASSKTGSKPYNEQFF. The CDR3 DNA reads TGTGCCAGCAGTAAAACCGGGAGCAAACCCTACAATGAGCAGTTCTTC.